This T cell receptor beta chain was recovered during a study of control samples from healthy donors and cancer patients. The germline V gene encodes CDR1 MNHEY and CDR2 SVGAGI. The CDR3 spans 16 residues. V lost 0 bases and J lost 5, with 14 bases in between. This table comes from immunoSEQ multiplex PCR, and its TCRdb copy is limited to in-frame clones, with some not included. The sample has about 57,000 clones, approximately 89% seen once. Sequencing used PBMCs. The genes are TRBV6-5 and TRBJ2-1; D possibly uses TRBD1 or TRBD2 (5 bases each). The receptor was derived from a young man with colorectal cancer. Here the CDR3 reads CASSYSRRDPNNEQFF. CDR3 bases: TGTGCCAGCAGTTACTCGAGAAGGGACCCAAACAATGAGCAGTTCTTC.